The T cell receptor (beta chain) described here comes from a study of cytomegalovirus exposure and HLA in healthy donors. Overall study context: Counted in an early data release were about 86 million unique TCRs from HLA-typed donors. Findings and caveats of the study: Presence/absence analyses assumed roughly uniform sequencing depth across donors. One variant, a missense change in DCLRE1C, was linked in a later analysis to TCR beta V- and J-gene trimming.

PCR used 60 Vbeta primers and 13 Jbeta primers. Sequencing used immunoSEQ multiplex PCR; TCRdb keeps in-frame clones, though not all of them. The sample lists 150,000 to 200,000 clones, around 79% occurring once. Points on this clone: Its antigen is not identified.

The CDR3 contains 17 residues. Germline CDR1 and CDR2: SGDLS and YYNGEE. The V gene end was trimmed by 0 bases and the J gene end by 4 bases; junction bases not matched to a gene: 9. Each donor was nominally healthy when sampled (though unrecorded immune exposures were likely). This sequence was found in a woman aged 50 to 65 in good health and CMV-seronegative. Sequenced input: PBMCs. V and J are TRBV9 and TRBJ2-5; 10 bases map to TRBD2. The CDR3 nucleotides read TGTGCCAGCAGCGTAGGGGCTAGCGGGGGTCGGGGAGAGACCCAGTACTTC. Amino acids: CASSVGASGGRGETQYF. Looking up the rest from reference TRBV9 and TRBJ2-5 gives the full variable domain: DSGVTQTPKHLITATGQRVTLRCSPRSGDLSVYWYQQSLDQGLQFLIQYYNGEERAKGNILERFSAQQFPDLHSELNLSSLELGDSALYFCASSVGASGGRGETQYFGPGTRLLVL.